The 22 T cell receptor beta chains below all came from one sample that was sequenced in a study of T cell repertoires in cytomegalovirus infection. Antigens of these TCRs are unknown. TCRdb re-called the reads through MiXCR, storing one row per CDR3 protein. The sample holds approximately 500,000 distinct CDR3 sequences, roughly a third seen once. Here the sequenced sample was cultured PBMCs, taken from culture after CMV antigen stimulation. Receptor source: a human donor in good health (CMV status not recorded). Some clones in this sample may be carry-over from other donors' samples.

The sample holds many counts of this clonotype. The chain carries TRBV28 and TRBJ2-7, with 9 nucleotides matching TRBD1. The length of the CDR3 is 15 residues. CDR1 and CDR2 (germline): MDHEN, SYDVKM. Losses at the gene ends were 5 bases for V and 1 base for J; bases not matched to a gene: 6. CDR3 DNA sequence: TGTGCCAGCAGTCTACGGACAGGGGAGTCCTACGAGCAGTACTTC. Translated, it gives CASSLRTGESYEQYF.

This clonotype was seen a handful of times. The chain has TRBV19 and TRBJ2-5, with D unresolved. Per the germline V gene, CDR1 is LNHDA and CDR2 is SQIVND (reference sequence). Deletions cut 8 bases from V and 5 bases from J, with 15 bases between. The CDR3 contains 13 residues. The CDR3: CASRAGPLETQYF. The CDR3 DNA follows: TGTGCCAGTCGGGCCGGACCCCTGGAGACCCAGTACTTC.

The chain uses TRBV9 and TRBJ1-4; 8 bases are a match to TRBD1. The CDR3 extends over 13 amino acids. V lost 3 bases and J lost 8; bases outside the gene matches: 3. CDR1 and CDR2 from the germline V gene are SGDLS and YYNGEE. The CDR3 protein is CASSAGQGEKLFF. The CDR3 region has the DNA TGTGCCAGCAGCGCTGGACAGGGCGAAAAACTGTTTTTT.

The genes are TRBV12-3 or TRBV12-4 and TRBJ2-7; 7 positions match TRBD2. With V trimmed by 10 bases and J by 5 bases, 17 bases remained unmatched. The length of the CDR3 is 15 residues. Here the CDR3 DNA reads TGTGCCACCCGCCTTAAGAGGGAGGGCCTTGACGAGCAGTACGTC. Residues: CATRLKREGLDEQYV.

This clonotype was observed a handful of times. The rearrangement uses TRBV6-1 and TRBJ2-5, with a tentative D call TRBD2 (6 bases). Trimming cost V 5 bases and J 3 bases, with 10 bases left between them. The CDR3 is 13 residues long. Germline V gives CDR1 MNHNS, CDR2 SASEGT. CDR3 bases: TGTGCCAGCAGTCGGGAGATGGAAGAGACCCAGTACTTC. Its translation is CASSREMEETQYF.

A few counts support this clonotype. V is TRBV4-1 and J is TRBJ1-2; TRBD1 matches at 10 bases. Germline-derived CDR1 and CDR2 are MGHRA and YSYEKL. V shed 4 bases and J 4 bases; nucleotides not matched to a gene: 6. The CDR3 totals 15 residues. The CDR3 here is CASSPGQGEGYGYTF. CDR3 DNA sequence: TGCGCCAGCAGCCCCGGACAGGGGGAGGGCTATGGCTACACCTTC.

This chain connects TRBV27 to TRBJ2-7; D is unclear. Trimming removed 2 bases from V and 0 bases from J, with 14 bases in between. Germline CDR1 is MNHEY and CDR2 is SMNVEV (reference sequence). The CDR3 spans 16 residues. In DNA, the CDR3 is TGTGCCAGCAGTTTAACCCCGGGCCCGAGCTCCTACGAGCAGTACTTC. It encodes CASSLTPGPSSYEQYF.

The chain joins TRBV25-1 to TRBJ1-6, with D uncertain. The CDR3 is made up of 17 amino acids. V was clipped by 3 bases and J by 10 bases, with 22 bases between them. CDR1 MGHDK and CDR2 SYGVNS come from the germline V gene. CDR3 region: CASSEEGQAIRGSPLHF. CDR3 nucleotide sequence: TGTGCCAGCAGTGAGGAGGGCCAGGCTATACGGGGATCACCCCTCCACTTT. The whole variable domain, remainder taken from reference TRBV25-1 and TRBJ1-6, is EADIYQTPRYLVIGTGKKITLECSQTMGHDKMYWYQQDPGMELHLIHYSYGVNSTEKGDLSSESTVSRIRTEHFPLTLESARPSHTSQYLCASSEEGQAIRGSPLHFGNGTRLTVT.

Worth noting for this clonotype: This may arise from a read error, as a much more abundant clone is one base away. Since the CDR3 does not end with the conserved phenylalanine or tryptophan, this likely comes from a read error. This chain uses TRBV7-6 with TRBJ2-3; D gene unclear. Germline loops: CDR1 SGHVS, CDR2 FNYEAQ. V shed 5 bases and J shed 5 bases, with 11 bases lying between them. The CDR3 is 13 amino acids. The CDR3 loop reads CASSQRTRDTQYC. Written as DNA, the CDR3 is TGTGCCAGCAGCCAACGCACGAGAGATACGCAGTATTGT.

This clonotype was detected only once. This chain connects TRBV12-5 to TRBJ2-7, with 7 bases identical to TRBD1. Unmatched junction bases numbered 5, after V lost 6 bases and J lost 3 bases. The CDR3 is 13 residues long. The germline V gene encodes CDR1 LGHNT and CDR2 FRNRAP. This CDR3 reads CASGLSGGYEQYF. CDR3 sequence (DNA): TGTGCTAGTGGCCTTTCAGGGGGCTACGAGCAGTACTTC.

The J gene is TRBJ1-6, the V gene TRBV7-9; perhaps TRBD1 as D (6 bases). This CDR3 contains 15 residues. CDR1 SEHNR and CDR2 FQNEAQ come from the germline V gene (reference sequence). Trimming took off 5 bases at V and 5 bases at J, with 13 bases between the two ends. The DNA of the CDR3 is TGTGCCAGCAGCGGATGGACAGAGGATAATTCACCCCTCCACTTT. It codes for CASSGWTEDNSPLHF.

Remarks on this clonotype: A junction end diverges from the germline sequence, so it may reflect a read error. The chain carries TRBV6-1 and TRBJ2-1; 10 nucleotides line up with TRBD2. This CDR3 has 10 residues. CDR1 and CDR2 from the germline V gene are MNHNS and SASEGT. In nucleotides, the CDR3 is TGTGCCAGGGAACTAGCGGGACAACATTTC. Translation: CARELAGQHF.

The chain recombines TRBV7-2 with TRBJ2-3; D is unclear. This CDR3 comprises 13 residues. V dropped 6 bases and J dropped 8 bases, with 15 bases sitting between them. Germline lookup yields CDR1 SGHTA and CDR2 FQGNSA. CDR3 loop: CASSSGSSGTQYF. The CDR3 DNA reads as TGTGCCAGCAGTTCTGGGTCATCCGGTACGCAGTATTTT.

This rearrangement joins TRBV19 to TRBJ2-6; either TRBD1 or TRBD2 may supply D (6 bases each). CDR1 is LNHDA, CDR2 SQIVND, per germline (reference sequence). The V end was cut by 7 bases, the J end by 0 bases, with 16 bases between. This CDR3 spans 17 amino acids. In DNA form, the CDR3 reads TGTGCCAGTAAAACTAGGGGGGCCTTCTCTGGGGCCAACGTCCTGACTTTC. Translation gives CASKTRGAFSGANVLTF.

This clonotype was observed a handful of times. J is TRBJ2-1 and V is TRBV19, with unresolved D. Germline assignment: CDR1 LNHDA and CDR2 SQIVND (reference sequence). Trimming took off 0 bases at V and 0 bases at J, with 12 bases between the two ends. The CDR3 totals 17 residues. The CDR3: CASSIDSLKSSYNEQFF. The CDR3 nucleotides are TGTGCCAGTAGTATAGATTCACTCAAGAGCTCCTACAATGAGCAGTTCTTC.

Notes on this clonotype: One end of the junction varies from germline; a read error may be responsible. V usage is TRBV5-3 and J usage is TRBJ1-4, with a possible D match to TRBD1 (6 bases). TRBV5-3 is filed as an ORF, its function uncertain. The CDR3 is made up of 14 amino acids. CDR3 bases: TGTGCCAGCAGCTTGGCAGGGGAGTCGGAAAAACTGTTTTTT. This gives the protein CASSLAGESEKLFF.

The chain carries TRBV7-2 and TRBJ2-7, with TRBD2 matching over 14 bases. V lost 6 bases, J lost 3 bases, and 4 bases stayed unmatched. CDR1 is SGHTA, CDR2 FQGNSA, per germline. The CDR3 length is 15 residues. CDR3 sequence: CASRSGTSGSYEQYF. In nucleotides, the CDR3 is TGTGCCAGCAGGTCCGGGACTAGCGGGAGCTACGAGCAGTACTTC. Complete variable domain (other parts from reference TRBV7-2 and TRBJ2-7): GAGVSQSPSNKVTEKGKDVELRCDPISGHTALYWYRQSLGQGLEFLIYFQGNSAPDKSGLPSDRFSAERTGGSVSTLTIQRTQQEDSAVYLCASRSGTSGSYEQYFGPGTRLTVT.

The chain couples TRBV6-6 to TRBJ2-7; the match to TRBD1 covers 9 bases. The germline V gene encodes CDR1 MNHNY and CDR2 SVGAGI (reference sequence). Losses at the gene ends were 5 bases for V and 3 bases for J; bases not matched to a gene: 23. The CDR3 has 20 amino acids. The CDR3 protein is CASSLGQGLPREGGYYEQYV. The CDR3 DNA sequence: TGTGCCAGCAGTCTTGGACAGGGGCTACCAAGAGAGGGGGGATACTACGAGCAGTACGTC.

The CDR3 is CAIRPHMTSGRRDTQYF. The CDR3 DNA is TGTGCCATCAGACCCCACATGACTAGCGGGAGAAGGGATACGCAGTATTTT. The chain employs TRBV10-3 and TRBJ2-3; 12 positions match TRBD2. This CDR3 is built from 17 residues. CDR1 and CDR2 from the germline V gene are ENHRY and SYGVKD. The ends lost 6 bases at V and 6 bases at J; junction bases unmatched: 13.

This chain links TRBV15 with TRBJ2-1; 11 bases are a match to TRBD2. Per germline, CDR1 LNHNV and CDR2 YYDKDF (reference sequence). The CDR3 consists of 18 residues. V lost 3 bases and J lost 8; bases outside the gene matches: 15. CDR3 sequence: CATSRDPLAGGGSHEQFF. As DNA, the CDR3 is TGTGCCACCAGCAGGGATCCCTTAGCGGGAGGGGGGTCACATGAGCAGTTCTTC.

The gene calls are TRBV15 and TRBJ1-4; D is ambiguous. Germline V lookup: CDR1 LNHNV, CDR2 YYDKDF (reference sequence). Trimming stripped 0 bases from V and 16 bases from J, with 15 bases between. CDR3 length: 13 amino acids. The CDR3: CATSRDRGRNQFF. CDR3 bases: TGTGCCACCAGCAGAGATCGAGGCAGGAATCAGTTTTTT.

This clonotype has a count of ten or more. The CDR3, as DNA: TGCGCCAGCAGCCAAGTAGATATGGGACTAGCGAACGGGGAGCTGTTTTTT. This sequence encodes CASSQVDMGLANGELFF. This sequence joins TRBV4-1 and TRBJ2-2; 10 positions agree with TRBD2. V gave up 1 base and J gave up 7 bases; unmatched junction bases: 9. The CDR3 loop spans 17 amino acids. The germline V gene has CDR1 MGHRA and CDR2 YSYEKL.